The 5 T cell receptor beta chains below were found in one sample sequenced in a study of identical twins. TCRdb passed the 5' RACE reads through MiXCR, listing each CDR3 protein once. Among hundreds of thousands of distinct CDR3 sequences listed, around 8.6% were seen once. These data are also associated with another study on yellow fever vaccine responses in identical twins.

The specimen sequenced was PBMCs. These TCRs come from a young woman in good health.

There are many counts of this clonotype. The rearrangement links TRBV5-1 to TRBJ2-2; D not resolved. CDR3 length: 15 residues. Trimming pared 4 bases from V and 6 bases from J, leaving 16 bases between. Germline V gives CDR1 SGHRS, CDR2 YFSETQ. The CDR3 sequence: CASSPGQARAGELFF. The CDR3 DNA follows: TGCGCCAGCAGCCCGGGCCAGGCCCGAGCCGGGGAGCTGTTTTTT.

The V call is TRBV12-3 or TRBV12-4, the J call TRBJ2-3; perhaps TRBD2 as D (5 bases). This CDR3 contains 13 residues. Trimming removed 5 bases at V and 3 bases at J, with 9 bases between. The CDR3 coding sequence is TGTGCCAGCAGTATGGGCGGGACAGATACGCAGTATTTT. This codes for CASSMGGTDTQYF.

This clonotype has a handful of counts. V is TRBV7-9 and J is TRBJ2-1; the match to TRBD2 covers 8 bases. The V gene end was trimmed by 7 bases and the J gene end by 1 base; junction bases not matched to a gene: 6. The CDR3 is 15 residues long. The germline CDR1 and CDR2 sequences are SEHNR and FQNEAQ (reference sequence). Here the CDR3 DNA reads TGTGCCAGCATTCTTTCGGGGGGGTCCTACAATGAGCAGTTCTTC. It is translated as CASILSGGSYNEQFF. Based on the CDR3 plus reference TRBV7-9 and TRBJ2-1, the full variable domain is DTGVSQNPRHKITKRGQNVTFRCDPISEHNRLYWYRQTLGQGPEFLTYFQNEAQLEKSRLLSDRFSAERPKGSFSTLEIQRTEQGDSAMYLCASILSGGSYNEQFFGPGTRLTVL.

V gene TRBV3-1 combines with J gene TRBJ1-1; D gene ambiguous. Germline V CDR1 and CDR2: LGHDT, YNNKEL (reference sequence). The CDR3 covers 16 residues. Between the trimmed V and J ends, which lost 0 bases and 5 bases, there was a span of 16 bases. The CDR3 nucleotides read TGTGCCAGCAGCCAAGATCGGTTGTCCCTGGATACTGAAGCTTTCTTT. The encoded protein is CASSQDRLSLDTEAFF.

In this sample, this clonotype turned up a few times. V usage is TRBV7-8 and J usage is TRBJ2-3; 10 bases are shared with TRBD2. From germline, CDR1 is SGHVS and CDR2 FQNEAQ. V was pared by 4 bases and J by 2 bases, with 12 bases of the junction left unmatched. This CDR3 has 18 amino acids. The CDR3 nucleotides are TGTGCCAGCAGCTCGATACGGACTAGCGGAAAAACCACAGATACGCAGTATTTT. As protein: CASSSIRTSGKTTDTQYF.